The source of this TCR beta chain is a study of T cells in Graves' hyperthyroidism and ophthalmopathy. It was RNA transcripts that yielded the amplified TCR beta CDR3 regions. HTBI primers were employed in a first-round RT-PCR of the TCR CDR3. TCRdb re-called the multiplex PCR reads with MiXCR, one entry per CDR3 protein. Counted here are under 350,000 distinct CDR3 sequences, around a sixth occurring once; the ten biggest clones make up 49%. This clonotype was detected only a few times. What it recognizes is unknown. Stable Graves' hyperthyroidism denoted no ophthalmopathy progression over 18 months. Points from the study as a whole: Appearing also in blood were most of the thyroid clonotypes expanded above 0.001.

This clonotype was obtained from a woman aged 45-60 years with Graves' hyperthyroidism. The sample comprised blood.

In DNA form, the CDR3 reads TGTGCCAGCACCTCAGATACAGCGAACACTGAAGCTTTCTTT. This translates into CASTSDTANTEAFF. The chain employs TRBV6-1 and TRBJ1-1; D call uncertain. The germline gives CDR1 MNHNS, CDR2 SASEGT. The CDR3 has 14 amino acids. Trimming removed 7 bases from V and 1 base from J, with 13 bases in between.